This TCR beta chain was documented in a study of siplizumab effects on memory and regulatory T cells. Points on this clone: The antigen remains unidentified.

General study findings and limits: Most alloreactive clones went unmapped to unstimulated subsets; only a minor fraction mapped. No naive or memory phenotype could be assigned to roughly 80-97% of proliferating clones.

V shed 1 base and J shed 8 bases, with 5 bases lying between them. CDR1 MGHRA and CDR2 YSYEKL come from the germline V gene. This CDR3 is built from 12 residues. The protocol was immunoSEQ multiplex PCR, while the TCRdb copy is restricted to in-frame clones and leaves out a portion. The sample has 70,000 to 100,000 clones, roughly 96% seen once. The J gene is TRBJ1-4, the V gene TRBV4-1, with a tentative D call TRBD1 (5 bases). The sequenced material came from naive CD4+ T cells sorted from blood. The clonotype originates from a human donor in good health. As DNA, the CDR3 is TGCGCCAGCAGCCAAGGGGGCGAAAAACTGTTTTTT. This sequence encodes CASSQGGEKLFF.